One sample yielded the 32 T cell receptor beta chains listed below, sequenced in a study of T cell responses to AZD1222 COVID-19 vaccine. The repertoire was sequenced with immunoSEQ multiplex PCR; TCRdb's copy has only in-frame clones and lacks some. The table includes over 60,000 clones, roughly 80% detected once. The source material was peripheral blood, sampled 28 days after the second AZD1222 dose. These receptors originate from an adult who received the AZD1222 COVID-19 vaccine.

The chain carries TRBV3-1 (or the pseudogene TRBV3-2) and TRBJ1-6; TRBD1 matches 8 bases. The CDR3 totals 18 residues. Germline V gives CDR1 LGHDT, CDR2 YNNKEL (reference sequence). Trimming at V came to 3 bases and at J to 0 bases, leaving 7 bases not matched to a gene. The CDR3: CASSQGTGSSSYNSPLHF. The CDR3 DNA reads as TGTGCCAGCAGCCAGGGGACAGGATCGAGCTCCTATAATTCACCCCTCCACTTT.

The chain has TRBV3-1 (or the pseudogene TRBV3-2) and TRBJ2-7; D is ambiguous. Trimming removed 4 bases at V and 3 bases at J, with 13 bases between. CDR3 length equals 14 residues. Germline CDR1 and CDR2: LGHDT and YNNKEL (reference sequence). The CDR3 here is CASSPRPVDYEQYF. In nucleotides, the CDR3 is TGTGCCAGCAGCCCCCGGCCTGTAGACTACGAGCAGTACTTC.

This chain joins TRBV7-9 and TRBJ1-3, with D possibly matching TRBD1 (6 bases). Germline lookup yields CDR1 SEHNR and CDR2 FQNEAQ (reference sequence). Deletions cut 7 bases from V and 0 bases from J, with 10 bases between. The CDR3 contains 14 residues. As DNA, the CDR3 is TGTGCCAGCAAGCAGGGGAGCTCTGGAAACACCATATATTTT. Protein product: CASKQGSSGNTIYF.

This chain uses TRBV6-5 with TRBJ1-6; 8 positions match TRBD1. This CDR3 spans 14 amino acids. Unmatched junction bases numbered 6, after V lost 7 bases and J lost 7 bases. The germline V gene has CDR1 MNHEY and CDR2 SVGAGI. CDR3 DNA sequence: TGTGCCAGCACACCCAGGACAGGGAATTCACCCCTCCACTTT. Translated: CASTPRTGNSPLHF.

This chain links TRBV6-5 with TRBJ1-4; D remains unclear. Looked up from germline, CDR1 is MNHEY and CDR2 is SVGAGI. V was cut by 6 bases and J by 5 bases, with 10 bases left in between. This CDR3 contains 13 residues. The CDR3 bases are TGTGCCAGCAGGGTCAGGAACAATGAAAAACTGTTTTTT. Translated, it gives CASRVRNNEKLFF.

The chain has TRBV15 and TRBJ2-4; D is unresolved. In germline, CDR1 is LNHNV, CDR2 YYDKDF (reference sequence). This CDR3 has 13 residues. The germline V and J ends were trimmed by 3 bases and 0 bases, with 3 bases remaining between them. The CDR3 sequence: CATSSVAKNIQYF. CDR3 nucleotides: TGTGCCACCAGCAGTGTAGCCAAAAACATTCAGTACTTC.

Of note for this clone: Other DNA sequences within the sample encode an identical CDR3. The chain couples TRBV19 to TRBJ1-5, with TRBD1 identical over 11 bases. The V and J ends lost 3 bases and 9 bases, in that order; junction bases with no gene match: 7. Germline V gene lookup returns CDR1 LNHDA and CDR2 SQIVND (reference sequence). The CDR3 totals 15 residues. The CDR3 DNA sequence: TGTGCCAGTAGTATCGGGGACAGGGGGGAGGTGCCCCAGCATTTT. The encoded protein is CASSIGDRGEVPQHF.

This chain uses TRBV10-2 with TRBJ1-1; TRBD1 matches 7 bases. Trimming at V came to 8 bases and at J to 1 base, leaving 10 bases not matched to a gene. This CDR3 contains 15 residues. Looked up from germline, CDR1 is WSHSY and CDR2 is SAAADI. Here the CDR3 DNA reads TGCGCCAGCGGTACAGGGGAGGGCTGGAACACTGAAGCTTTCTTT. Its translation is CASGTGEGWNTEAFF.

The chain employs TRBV7-8 and TRBJ2-7; possible D gene TRBD2, 5 bases. Germline CDR1 and CDR2: SGHVS and FQNEAQ. Trimming cost V 4 bases and J 3 bases, with 7 bases left between them. The CDR3 sequence is 12 residues long. CDR3 coding DNA: TGTGCCAGCAGCTACGGGGACTACGAGCAGTACTTC. It yields the protein CASSYGDYEQYF.

This clone was detected only once. The chain is built from TRBV2 and TRBJ2-5, with TRBD2 matching 10 bases. The J segment lost 10 bases and the V segment lost 10 bases, leaving 15 bases of the junction unmatched. The CDR3 contains 14 residues. Germline V lookup: CDR1 SNHLY, CDR2 FYNNEI. The DNA for the CDR3 is TGTGCCACCAAGGTCGCTAGCGGGGGAGGTGGCCAGTACTTC. Protein product: CATKVASGGGGQYF. Together with reference TRBV2 and TRBJ2-5, the CDR3 gives the full variable domain: EPEVTQTPSHQVTQMGQEVILRCVPISNHLYFYWYRQILGQKVEFLVSFYNNEISEKSEIFDDQFSVERPDGSNFTLKIRSTKLEDSAMYFCATKVASGGGGQYFGPGTRLLVL.

This clone has just a few counts. The chain is built from TRBV19 and TRBJ1-2, with 10 bases identical to TRBD1. The CDR3 covers 13 residues. CDR1 LNHDA and CDR2 SQIVND come from the germline V gene (reference sequence). J lost 6 bases, V lost 4 bases, and 2 bases had no gene match. As DNA, the CDR3 is TGTGCCAGTAGTAGAGGGACAGGGGATGGCTACACCTTC. Translated: CASSRGTGDGYTF.

This chain joins TRBV21-1 and TRBJ2-3; the table's TRBD2 call for D was not verified on the DNA. TRBV21-1 is a pseudogene segment. CDR3 length: 20 amino acids. CDR3 residues: CASSKGRTSGGANRTDTQYF. CDR3 nucleotide sequence: TGTGCCAGCAGCAAAGGGAGGACTAGCGGGGGGGCGAATAGGACAGATACGCAGTATTTT.

This clone is medium-sized by share. The gene calls are TRBV5-1 and TRBJ2-7; 7 bases align to TRBD1. The CDR3 runs to 14 residues. Unmatched junction bases numbered 6, after V lost 4 bases and J lost 2 bases. From germline, CDR1 is SGHRS and CDR2 YFSETQ. The CDR3 DNA reads TGCGCCAGCAGCCAGACAGGACAGGCCTACGAGCAGTACTTC. It codes for CASSQTGQAYEQYF.

The count of this clone is one. The chain recombines TRBV24-1 with TRBJ2-5; possibly TRBD1 for D (6 bases). V gave up 7 bases and J gave up 2 bases, with 10 bases separating them. The CDR3 extends over 13 amino acids. Germline V lookup: CDR1 KGHDR, CDR2 SFDVKD. This CDR3 is CATSLGGQETQYF. The CDR3 DNA reads TGTGCCACCAGCTTAGGGGGTCAAGAGACCCAGTACTTC.

The chain combines TRBV7-6 with TRBJ1-3, with D tentatively TRBD1 (6 bases). Germline CDR1 reads SGHVS; CDR2 reads FNYEAQ. This CDR3 comprises 16 residues. Trimming took off 5 bases at V and 2 bases at J, with 16 bases between the two ends. This CDR3 reads CASSTTGWLAGNTIYF. As DNA, the CDR3 is TGTGCCAGCAGCACTACAGGGTGGTTGGCTGGAAACACCATATATTTT. The whole variable domain, filled in from reference TRBV7-6 and TRBJ1-3, reads GAGVSQSPRYKVTKRGQDVALRCDPISGHVSLYWYRQALGQGPEFLTYFNYEAQQDKSGLPNDRFSAERPEGSISTLTIQRTEQRDSAMYRCASSTTGWLAGNTIYFGEGSWLTVV.

This clone has a single count. The rearrangement joins TRBV2 to TRBJ2-3, with 7 bases fitting TRBD2. The CDR3 is 14 amino acids. CDR1 is SNHLY, CDR2 FYNNEI, per germline. Germline trimming cut 4 bases from V and 3 bases from J; bases unmatched to any gene: 4. The CDR3 DNA follows: TGTGCCAGCAGTGTCGGACTAGGGACAGATACGCAGTATTTT. This sequence encodes CASSVGLGTDTQYF.

The V and J genes are TRBV12-3 or TRBV12-4 and TRBJ1-2, with D possibly being TRBD1 (5 bases). V dropped 5 bases and J dropped 3 bases, with 10 bases sitting between them. The CDR3 is made up of 13 amino acids. The chain's CDR3 is CASSGGVHYGYTF. The CDR3 DNA reads TGTGCCAGCAGTGGAGGGGTGCACTATGGCTACACCTTC.

The chain joins TRBV5-4 to TRBJ2-2, with a weak D call TRBD1 (6 bases). V lost 4 bases and J lost 2, with 12 bases in between. The CDR3 has 15 residues. CDR1 SGHNT and CDR2 YYREEE come from the germline V gene (reference sequence). The CDR3 DNA reads TGTGCCAGCAGCCTGGGGACACCTAACACCGGGGAGCTGTTTTTT. Protein: CASSLGTPNTGELFF.

The chain carries TRBV10-3 and TRBJ1-2; 7 bases match TRBD1. J gave up 3 bases and V 5 bases, and 12 bases lay outside the gene matches. This CDR3 contains 16 residues. Per germline, CDR1 ENHRY and CDR2 SYGVKD. CDR3 sequence: CAISSTILDRDYGYTF. The CDR3 region has the DNA TGTGCCATCAGTTCCACTATCTTAGACAGGGACTATGGCTACACCTTC.

In this sample, this clone turned up a few times. This chain links TRBV18 with TRBJ2-7; TRBD1 agrees at 7 bases. Trimming took 3 bases from V and 0 from J; bases not matched to a gene: 11. The CDR3 is 17 amino acids. CDR1 is KGHSH and CDR2 is LQKENI in the germline V gene. CDR3 in DNA: TGTGCCAGCTCACCCACCATCCCAGGGGGTACCTCCTACGAGCAGTACTTC. Its translation: CASSPTIPGGTSYEQYF.

The chain combines TRBV2 with TRBJ1-2; D is ambiguous. CDR3 size: 13 residues. CDR1 and CDR2 from the germline V gene are SNHLY and FYNNEI. Trimming left V 10 bases short and J 7 bases short, with 19 bases between. The CDR3 DNA reads TGTGCCACCGGGCTGAAGAGCGATTTTGGCTACACCTTC. This translates into CATGLKSDFGYTF.

V and J are TRBV19 and TRBJ2-5; the match to TRBD2 covers 10 bases. The germline V gene has CDR1 LNHDA and CDR2 SQIVND (reference sequence). The V segment lost 7 bases and the J segment 5 bases; nucleotides outside the gene matches: 7. The CDR3 runs to 14 residues. The CDR3: CASTISSGRETQYF. The DNA of the CDR3 is TGTGCCAGTACCATAAGTAGCGGGAGGGAGACCCAGTACTTC.

The V gene is TRBV7-2, the J gene TRBJ2-1; D might be TRBD2 (7 bases). The length of the CDR3 is 17 residues. Trimming left V 5 bases short and J 9 bases short, with 26 bases between. CDR1 SGHTA and CDR2 FQGNSA come from the germline V gene. CDR3 coding DNA: TGTGCCAGCAGCCCGGGGCCACTCGAGGGAAGGGGGGGTGAGCAGTTCTTC. As protein: CASSPGPLEGRGGEQFF.

The chain links TRBV19 to TRBJ2-7, with D perhaps TRBD1 or TRBD2 (6 bases each). Germline V lookup: CDR1 LNHDA, CDR2 SQIVND (reference sequence). The CDR3 length is 15 residues. V gave up 6 bases and J gave up 3 bases, with 18 bases separating them. CDR3 sequence reads: CASSQAGGRIYEQYF. CDR3 in DNA: TGTGCCAGTAGCCAGGCCGGGGGCAGAATCTACGAGCAGTACTTC.

The genes are TRBV19 and TRBJ2-2; 8 positions agree with TRBD2. V lost 7 bases to trimming and J lost 5 bases; unmatched junction nucleotides: 12. This CDR3 is 16 amino acids long. Looked up from germline, CDR1 is LNHDA and CDR2 is SQIVND (reference sequence). The CDR3 reads CASTLGGLGGTGELFF. The CDR3 bases are TGTGCCAGTACCCTCGGGGGACTAGGAGGAACCGGGGAGCTGTTTTTT.

The chain has TRBV30 and TRBJ1-6; D possibly corresponds to TRBD1 (6 bases). Germline V gene sequence: CDR1 GTSNPN, CDR2 SVGIG (reference sequence). The CDR3 consists of 16 residues. In DNA, the CDR3 is TGTGCGGTCCTCAGGGGAGGGGGGCTGTGGAATTCACCCCTCCACTTT. This translates into CAVLRGGGLWNSPLHF.

This rearrangement joins TRBV4-1 to TRBJ1-2; tentatively, D is TRBD1 (5 bases). This CDR3 region has 15 residues. Germline lookup yields CDR1 MGHRA and CDR2 YSYEKL. The V end was cut by 2 bases, the J end by 5 bases, with 15 bases between. The chain's CDR3 is CASSQSPVTEYGYTF. CDR3 DNA: TGCGCCAGCAGCCAATCTCCTGTGACAGAGTATGGCTACACCTTC.

The V call is TRBV6-1, the J call TRBJ1-1, with D unresolved. Between the trimmed V and J ends, which lost 1 base and 0 bases, there was a span of 6 bases. Germline V gene lookup returns CDR1 MNHNS and CDR2 SASEGT. The CDR3 is 14 amino acids. The CDR3 bases are TGTGCCAGCAGTGAAGGTTGGATGAACACTGAAGCTTTCTTT. Its translation: CASSEGWMNTEAFF.

This rearrangement joins TRBV19 to TRBJ1-2, with 7 nucleotides matching TRBD1. Germline V lookup: CDR1 LNHDA, CDR2 SQIVND (reference sequence). This CDR3 is built from 13 residues. V was pared by 5 bases and J by 7 bases, with 7 bases of the junction left unmatched. For the CDR3, the DNA is TGTGCCAGTAGTGCCCGGGACAGACCTGGCTACACCTTC. Amino acid sequence: CASSARDRPGYTF.

This chain uses TRBV6-1 with TRBJ1-4; 8 bases fit TRBD1. The germline gives CDR1 MNHNS, CDR2 SASEGT. Trimming at V came to 3 bases and at J to 0 bases, leaving 3 bases not matched to a gene. The CDR3 consists of 16 residues. The chain's CDR3 is CASSDTGGTTNEKLFF. CDR3 bases: TGTGCCAGCAGTGATACAGGGGGGACAACTAATGAAAAACTGTTTTTT.

The chain links TRBV7-9 to TRBJ2-3; 7 positions match TRBD2. V trimming: 0 bases; J trimming: 0 bases; junction bases outside the gene matches: 3. The CDR3 is 16 amino acids. Germline V lookup: CDR1 SEHNR, CDR2 FQNEAQ (reference sequence). As DNA, the CDR3 is TGTGCCAGCAGCTTAGCTTGGGGGGGGAGCACAGATACGCAGTATTTT. Its translation is CASSLAWGGSTDTQYF. The whole variable domain, filled in from reference TRBV7-9 and TRBJ2-3, reads DTGVSQNPRHKITKRGQNVTFRCDPISEHNRLYWYRQTLGQGPEFLTYFQNEAQLEKSRLLSDRFSAERPKGSFSTLEIQRTEQGDSAMYLCASSLAWGGSTDTQYFGPGTRLTVL.

The rearrangement uses TRBV11-2 and TRBJ1-1; D call uncertain. V shed 7 bases and J shed 3 bases, with 12 bases lying between them. The germline gives CDR1 SGHAT, CDR2 FQNNGV. The CDR3 runs to 13 residues. CDR3 sequence reads: CASTLMEDTEAFF. In nucleotides, the CDR3 is TGTGCCAGCACCTTGATGGAGGACACTGAAGCTTTCTTT.